This T cell receptor beta chain was retrieved from a study of cytomegalovirus exposure and HLA in healthy donors. Findings and caveats of the study: Cytomegalovirus association was assigned to about 150 TCR beta chains. Specific recognition of CMV antigens was confirmed in vitro for a few chains (all CMV-associated).

The CDR3 is 14 amino acids. The V end was cut by 3 bases, the J end by 1 base, with 7 bases between. The germline V gene encodes CDR1 SGHTA and CDR2 FQGNSA. Remarks on this clone: As yet, its antigen is unknown.

The donors belonged to the approximately 110-subject validation cohort, separate from the approximately 700-subject first cohort. Data came from immunoSEQ multiplex PCR; TCRdb stores just in-frame clones and leaves some out. Among 68,000 or so clones listed, over 80% were seen once. The chain is built from TRBV7-2 and TRBJ2-1; a possible D gene is TRBD1 (5 bases). The clonotype was recovered from a man between 18 and 35 years old in good health and CMV-seronegative. Sequencing was done on a sample of PBMCs. CDR3 sequence (DNA): TGTGCCAGCAGCTTGGACATTTCCTACAATGAGCAGTTCTTC. Translated, it gives CASSLDISYNEQFF.